The rows below give T cell receptor beta chains drawn from one sample of a study of cytomegalovirus exposure and HLA in healthy donors. This table comes from immunoSEQ multiplex PCR, and its TCRdb copy is limited to in-frame clones, with some not included. The data contain some 100,000 clones, approximately 74% of them seen just once; the ten biggest clones take up around 10%. Sequencing was done on a sample of PBMCs. All receptors derive from a woman aged 45-65 years in good health and CMV-seropositive. Each CDR3 is given with its conserved first and last residue. Each record gives: D gene, V gene, J gene, clone size, CDR3 DNA, CDR3 protein. The D gene is left open where the match is weak. A clone size is listed for some rows: how often the clone was seen (once, few, many), or a class if it is expanded.

-	TRBV6-1	TRBJ2-3	-	TGTGCCAGCAGTGAATGGGGCCTAAGCACAGATACGCAGTATTTT	CASSEWGLSTDTQYF
TRBD1	TRBV4-2	TRBJ2-6	-	TGTGCCAGCAGCCCGGACAGGGTGGCTGGGGCCAACGTCCTGACTTTC	CASSPDRVAGANVLTF
TRBD1	TRBV18	TRBJ2-2	-	TGTGCCAGCTCACTGGGACAGGGAGGAACCGGGGAGCTGTTTTTT	CASSLGQGGTGELFF
-	TRBV4-3	TRBJ2-7	-	TGCGCCAGCAGCCAAAATACAGTAGGGGGTCTGGTCTACGAGCAGTACTTC	CASSQNTVGGLVYEQYF
TRBD1	TRBV28	TRBJ1-2	-	TGTGCCAGCAGTTCCATGCAGCGGACAGGGGGCGCCAACGATTATGGCTACACCTTC	CASSSMQRTGGANDYGYTF
-	TRBV29-1	TRBJ2-2	-	TGCAGCGTTAGGCGGGAAGGCACCGGGGAGCTGTTTTTT	CSVRREGTGELFF
TRBD1	TRBV5-6	TRBJ1-5	-	TGTGCCAGCAGCTGGGGGACAGGGAGAGTTAGCAATCAGCCCCAGCATTTT	CASSWGTGRVSNQPQHF
TRBD1	TRBV5-1	TRBJ1-1	-	TGCGCCAGCAGCCGGTCCCTCGGACAGGGGCCGAACACTGAAGCTTTCTTT	CASSRSLGQGPNTEAFF
TRBD1	TRBV5-4	TRBJ2-1	few	TGTGCCAGCAGGGAAAGACAGGGCGTCCAGTTCTTC	CASRERQGVQFF
TRBD2	TRBV2	TRBJ2-5	-	TGTGCCAGCAGTGGAGCGGGGGGACTAGGGGAGACCCAGTACTTC	CASSGAGGLGETQYF
-	TRBV7-2	TRBJ2-5	-	TGTGCCAGCAGCTTAGTACGGGGGGCGGGGGAGACCCAGTACTTC	CASSLVRGAGETQYF
-	TRBV11-2	TRBJ2-3	-	TGTGCCAGCAGGGTAGGGGGGGTGAGCACAGATACGCAGTATTTT	CASRVGGVSTDTQYF
TRBD2	TRBV28	TRBJ2-7	-	TGTGCCAGCACCCGCTTTAGCGGGGGTAGCTCCTACGAGCAGTACTTC	CASTRFSGGSSYEQYF
-	TRBV7-8	TRBJ2-1	-	TGTGCCAGCAGCTTAGCCCTCAGCAATGAGCAGTTCTTC	CASSLALSNEQFF
-	TRBV19	TRBJ1-5	-	TGTGCCAGTAGGGGAACAGGGCCCCAGCCCCAGCATTTT	CASRGTGPQPQHF
-	TRBV2	TRBJ2-3	few	TGTGCCATGAGGCCAGGGGAGGGAGATACGCAGTATTTT	CAMRPGEGDTQYF
-	TRBV2	TRBJ2-7	-	TGTGCCAGCATTCTGGACACGTTCGGTTACGAGCAGTACTTC	CASILDTFGYEQYF
-	TRBV7-9	TRBJ1-5	-	TGTGCCAGCAGTAAAACAGTAAATCAGCCCCAGCATTTT	CASSKTVNQPQHF
-	TRBV25-1	TRBJ1-2	-	TGTGCCAGCAGTGAGCCAGGGTGGGACTATGGCTACACCTTC	CASSEPGWDYGYTF
-	TRBV27	TRBJ1-1	-	TGTGCCAGCACGTCGAACACTGAAGCTTTCTTT	CASTSNTEAFF
TRBD1	TRBV29-1	TRBJ2-5	-	TGCAGCGTTAGAAGGACAGGGACAGGTTTACGAGAGACCCAGTACTTC	CSVRRTGTGLRETQYF
-	TRBV10-1	TRBJ2-3	-	TGCGCCAGCAGTGAGCAGGGTGCAGATACGCAGTATTTT	CASSEQGADTQYF
TRBD2	TRBV4-3	TRBJ2-2	few	TGCGCCAGCAGCCAAGATCCCCTAGCGGAGTCCGGGGAGCTGTTTTTT	CASSQDPLAESGELFF
TRBD1	TRBV5-6	TRBJ2-1	-	TGTGCCAGCAGCTGGGGGACAGTTAAGAATGAGCAGTTCTTC	CASSWGTVKNEQFF
TRBD1	TRBV5-1	TRBJ1-5	-	TGCGCCAGCAGCGGGGACAGGGGGCAAAGGATCAATCAGCCCCAGCATTTT	CASSGDRGQRINQPQHF
-	TRBV5-4	TRBJ2-5	-	TGTGCCAGCAGCTTGGGTGGAGGGGCCCAGTACTTC	CASSLGGGAQYF
TRBD1	TRBV30	TRBJ1-5	-	TGTGCCTGGAGTGGGAAGGGACAGGGGTCGACAGGCAATCAGCCCCAGCATTTT	CAWSGKGQGSTGNQPQHF
-	TRBV5-6	TRBJ2-1	-	TGTGCCAGCAGCTTGGCCGAAAGCAGGGTTTCGTACAATGAGCAGTTCTTC	CASSLAESRVSYNEQFF